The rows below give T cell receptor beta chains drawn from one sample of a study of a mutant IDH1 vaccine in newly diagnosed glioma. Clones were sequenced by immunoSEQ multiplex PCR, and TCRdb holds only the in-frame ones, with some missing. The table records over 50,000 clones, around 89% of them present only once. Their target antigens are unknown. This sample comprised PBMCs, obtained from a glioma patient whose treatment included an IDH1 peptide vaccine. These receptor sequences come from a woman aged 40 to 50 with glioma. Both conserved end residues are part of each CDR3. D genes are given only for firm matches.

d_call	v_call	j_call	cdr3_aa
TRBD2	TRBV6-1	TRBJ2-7	CASSAAGGPYEQYF
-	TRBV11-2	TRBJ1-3	CASTPFGPGNTIYF
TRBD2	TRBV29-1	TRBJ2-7	CSVKGTSGVSSYEQYF
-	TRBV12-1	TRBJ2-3	CASSFASMGIRTDTQYF
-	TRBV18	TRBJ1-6	CASSPETANSPLHF
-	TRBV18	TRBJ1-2	CASSPDSNYGYTF
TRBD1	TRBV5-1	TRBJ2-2	CASASGTGRTGELFF
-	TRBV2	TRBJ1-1	CASSHRENTEAFF
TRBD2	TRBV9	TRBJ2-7	CASSPHPGLGYEQYF
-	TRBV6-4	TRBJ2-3	CASSKQGSTDTQYF
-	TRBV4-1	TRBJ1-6	CAAQRGENSPLHF
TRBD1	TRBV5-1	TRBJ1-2	CASSLGTGDGYTF
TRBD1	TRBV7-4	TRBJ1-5	CASSYRGLSNQPQHF
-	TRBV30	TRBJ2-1	CAWSPGTRYNEQFF
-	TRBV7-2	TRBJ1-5	CASSSNRVQPQHF
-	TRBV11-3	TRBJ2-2	CASSLGGNTGELFF
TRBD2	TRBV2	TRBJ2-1	CASSPLAGHNEQFF
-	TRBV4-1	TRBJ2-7	CASSQGPTYEQYF
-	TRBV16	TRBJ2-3	CASLHSGITDTQYF
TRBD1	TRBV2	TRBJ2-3	CASSTRLPGQGADTQYF
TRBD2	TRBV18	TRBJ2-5	CASSPFLASGLQETQYF
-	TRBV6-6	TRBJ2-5	CASSTGGGETQYF
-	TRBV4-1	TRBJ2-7	CASSQTGISYEQYF
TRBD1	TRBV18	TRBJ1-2	CASSPTGADPYGYTF
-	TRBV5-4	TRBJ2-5	CASSVEGLGETQYF
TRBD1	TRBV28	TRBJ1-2	CASSLPGQASYGYTF
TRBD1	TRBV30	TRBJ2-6	CAWSRRQGRTSGANVLTF
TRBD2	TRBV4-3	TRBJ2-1	CASSQALAGAYNEQFF
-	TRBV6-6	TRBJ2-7	CASSFLDSYEQYF
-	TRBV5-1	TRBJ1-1	CASSLNRLGPTEAFF
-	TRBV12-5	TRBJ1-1	CASGLGLNTEAFF
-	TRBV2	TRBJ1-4	CASSARNSEKLFF
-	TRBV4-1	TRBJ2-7	CASSQFQVSSYEQYF
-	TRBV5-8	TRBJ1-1	CASSPPLGGTEAFF
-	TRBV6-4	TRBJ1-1	CASRPGPFSPEAFF
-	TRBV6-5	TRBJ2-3	CASSARGGGTDTQYF
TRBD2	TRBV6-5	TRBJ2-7	CASSSRTSGRTYEQYF
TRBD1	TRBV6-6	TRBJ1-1	CASSRQGAEAFF
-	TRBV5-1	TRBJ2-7	CASSLTGFSYEQYF
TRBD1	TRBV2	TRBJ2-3	CASNRQGADTQYF
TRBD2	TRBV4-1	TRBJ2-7	CASSPSGGYEQYF
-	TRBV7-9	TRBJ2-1	CASSLAGRHTGVDEQFF
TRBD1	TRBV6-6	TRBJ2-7	CASSYAAGQVSYEQYF
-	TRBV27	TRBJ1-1	CASSLTGYTEAFF
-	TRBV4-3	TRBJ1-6	CASSQGQHRLRNSPLHF
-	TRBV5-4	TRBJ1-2	CASSLGGANYGYTF
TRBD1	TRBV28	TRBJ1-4	CASRPGQGYEKLFF
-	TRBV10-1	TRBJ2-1	CASSRGSSEQFF
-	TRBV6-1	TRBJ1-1	CASSNGQNTEAFF
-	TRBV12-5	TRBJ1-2	CASGLGGTGLGYTF
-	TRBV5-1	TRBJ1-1	CASSSLGRGEAFF
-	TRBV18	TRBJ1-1	CASSPVTERMNTEAFF
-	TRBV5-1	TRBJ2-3	CASTLPGSTDTQYF
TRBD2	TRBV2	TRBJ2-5	CASRIAGGLETQYF
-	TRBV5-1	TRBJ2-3	CASSMTGADTQYF
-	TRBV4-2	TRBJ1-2	CASSQELLERWGANYGYTF
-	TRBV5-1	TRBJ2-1	CASSGWGTASSYNEQFF
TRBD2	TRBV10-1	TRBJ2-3	CASSEGTSGADTQYF
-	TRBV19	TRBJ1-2	CASSTLDGTYGYTF